The subject of this entry is one T cell receptor (beta chain). Its antigen is unknown. Clones were read by immunoSEQ multiplex PCR, and TCRdb kept only the in-frame ones, dropping some. The table includes a few thousand clones, roughly three quarters detected once. The sample originates from a study of immune cell composition in non-small cell lung cancer. Whole-study context: Lung adenocarcinoma or squamous carcinoma made up most tumours.

Normal lung was taken at the farthest possible site, at least 3 cm from tumour. The CDR3 sequence is 12 residues long. V lost 8 bases and J lost 6, with 14 bases in between. CDR1 is MDHEN, CDR2 SYDVKM, per germline. Study-wide points: Shared sequences between tumour-reactive and dominant in vivo clones were not proven. Squamous carcinomas (about 75%) more often had tumour-associated clones >0.5% than adenocarcinomas (roughly 33%).

This TCR was recovered from a human donor with non-small cell lung cancer. This sequence joins TRBV28 and TRBJ2-7; the D gene is possibly TRBD2 (5 bases). Sequences were obtained from non-adjacent lung tissue. CDR3: CASPGSRGEQYF. In DNA, the CDR3 is TGTGCCAGCCCGGGGTCACGGGGCGAGCAGTACTTC.